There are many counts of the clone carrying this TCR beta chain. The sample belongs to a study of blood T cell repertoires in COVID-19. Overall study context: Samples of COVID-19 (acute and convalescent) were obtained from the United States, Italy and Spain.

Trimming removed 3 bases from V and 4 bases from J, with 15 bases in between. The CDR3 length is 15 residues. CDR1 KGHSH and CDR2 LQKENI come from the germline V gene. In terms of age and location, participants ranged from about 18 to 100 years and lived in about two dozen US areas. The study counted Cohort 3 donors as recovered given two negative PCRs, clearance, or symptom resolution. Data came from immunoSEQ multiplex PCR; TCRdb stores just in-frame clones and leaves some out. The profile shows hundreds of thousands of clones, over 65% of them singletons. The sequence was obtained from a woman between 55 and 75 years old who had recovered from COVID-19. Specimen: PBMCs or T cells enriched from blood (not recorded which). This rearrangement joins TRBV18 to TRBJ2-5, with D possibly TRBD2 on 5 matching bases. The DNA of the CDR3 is TGTGCCAGCTCACCTCACGGACTCCCCCGAGAGACCCAGTACTTC. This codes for CASSPHGLPRETQYF.